Each of the 27 T cell receptor beta chains below was sequenced from the same sample in a study of blood T cell repertoires in COVID-19. Profiled with immunoSEQ multiplex PCR; TCRdb holds only in-frame clones, not every one. The sample records 150,000 to 200,000 clones, about 80% being singletons. Material for sequencing was peripheral blood. These TCRs come from a human donor with acute or convalescent COVID-19. The donor label of this sample is uncertain.

This sequence joins TRBV3-1 (or the pseudogene TRBV3-2) and TRBJ2-7; 12 bases are a match to TRBD2. The V segment lost 4 bases and the J segment 3 bases; nucleotides outside the gene matches: 7. Germline assignment: CDR1 LGHDT and CDR2 YNNKEL (reference sequence). The CDR3 totals 16 residues. In nucleotides, the CDR3 is TGTGCCAGCAGCCCAGACACGGGACTAGCGGGCTACGAGCAGTACTTC. Encoded protein: CASSPDTGLAGYEQYF.

The chain couples TRBV28 to TRBJ2-3, with D perhaps TRBD2 (5 bases). Germline V gene data show CDR1 as MDHEN and CDR2 as SYDVKM. V shed 3 bases and J shed 0 bases, with 10 bases lying between them. This CDR3 is 15 amino acids long. CDR3 nucleotide sequence: TGTGCCAGCAGTTTCCCGGGATCTAGCACAGATACGCAGTATTTT. It encodes CASSFPGSSTDTQYF.

This chain uses TRBV7-3 with TRBJ2-5; 8 bases agree with TRBD1. The CDR3 is made up of 15 amino acids. Looked up from germline, CDR1 is SGHTA and CDR2 is FQGTGA. J lost 4 bases, V lost 6 bases, and 10 bases had no gene match. CDR3 in DNA: TGTGCCAGCAGTCATGGGCAGGGGGCCTTAGAGACCCAGTACTTC. Translating gives CASSHGQGALETQYF.

The chain carries TRBV11-2 and TRBJ1-5; no clear D. There are 13 residues in the CDR3. V was trimmed by 2 bases and J by 4 bases, leaving 6 bases between them. Germline V CDR1 and CDR2: SGHAT, FQNNGV. In DNA form, the CDR3 reads TGTGCCAGCAGCTTACAGAGGAATCAGCCCCAGCATTTT. This gives the protein CASSLQRNQPQHF.

The chain combines TRBV5-6 with TRBJ1-3; D not resolved. Trimming stripped 4 bases from V and 3 bases from J, with 8 bases between. The CDR3 contains 13 residues. CDR1 is SGHDT and CDR2 is YYEEEE in the germline V gene. CDR3 in amino acids: CASSPRGGNTIYF. In nucleotides, the CDR3 is TGTGCCAGCAGCCCCAGAGGTGGAAACACCATATATTTT.

The chain carries TRBV15 and TRBJ1-3; D is ambiguous. The V gene lost 3 bases and the J gene lost 2 bases, with 11 bases spanning the gap. CDR1 LNHNV and CDR2 YYDKDF come from the germline V gene (reference sequence). The CDR3 consists of 15 residues. The DNA of the CDR3 is TGTGCCACCAGCAGTGTGGAGAGGCCTGGAAACACCATATATTTT. This sequence encodes CATSSVERPGNTIYF.

This chain connects TRBV3-1 (or the pseudogene TRBV3-2) to TRBJ1-2, with D possibly matching TRBD1 (6 bases). V shed 3 bases and J shed 5 bases, with 16 bases lying between them. This CDR3 is 15 amino acids long. Germline V gives CDR1 LGHDT, CDR2 YNNKEL (reference sequence). In DNA, the CDR3 is TGTGCCAGCAGCCAGGAGACTCTCAGGGGTTATGGCTACACCTTC. It is translated as CASSQETLRGYGYTF.

The chain joins TRBV25-1 to TRBJ1-5, with TRBD1 matching over 8 bases. CDR1 MGHDK and CDR2 SYGVNS come from the germline V gene. CDR3 size: 16 residues. Trimming at V came to 8 bases and at J to 1 base, leaving 10 bases not matched to a gene. This CDR3 reads CASPTGDKKSNQPQHF. CDR3 coding DNA: TGTGCCAGCCCGACAGGGGATAAGAAAAGCAATCAGCCCCAGCATTTT.

This clone appeared a single time. The CDR3 loop is CASSPGGQETQYF. The CDR3 nucleotides read TGTGCCAGTAGTCCCGGCGGGCAAGAGACCCAGTACTTC. The rearrangement uses TRBV19 and TRBJ2-5; possible D gene TRBD2, 5 bases. The CDR3 loop spans 13 amino acids. Germline V lookup: CDR1 LNHDA, CDR2 SQIVND (reference sequence). With 5 bases removed from V and 2 bases from J, the gap between germline ends came to 9 bases.

This clone is a singleton in its sample. The V call is TRBV28, the J call TRBJ1-5; D is possibly TRBD1 (5 bases). There are 15 residues in the CDR3. Trimming took 4 bases from V and 1 from J, leaving 11 bases between them. CDR1 is MDHEN, CDR2 SYDVKM, per germline. CDR3 amino acids: CASSSSGGSNQPQHF. CDR3 coding DNA: TGTGCCAGCAGTTCCTCGGGGGGGAGCAATCAGCCCCAGCATTTT.

V gene TRBV18 combines with J gene TRBJ2-1; TRBD2 agrees at 9 bases. The CDR3 is 14 residues long. CDR1 is KGHSH, CDR2 LQKENI, per germline. After removal of 8 bases from V and 8 bases from J, the junction contained 10 bases not matched to a gene. The CDR3 is CASTLAGRQDEQFF. In DNA, the CDR3 is TGTGCCAGCACTCTAGCGGGGCGGCAGGATGAGCAGTTCTTC.

This rearrangement joins TRBV3-1 (or the pseudogene TRBV3-2) to TRBJ2-7; 7 bases align to TRBD2. Trimming at V came to 4 bases and at J to 2 bases, leaving 11 bases not matched to a gene. Germline loops: CDR1 LGHDT, CDR2 YNNKEL (reference sequence). This CDR3 contains 16 residues. This chain's CDR3 is CASSPRSGGTPYEQYF. The CDR3 DNA is TGTGCCAGCAGCCCCCGGTCGGGGGGAACCCCCTACGAGCAGTACTTC.

The chain recombines TRBV3-1 (or the pseudogene TRBV3-2) with TRBJ2-7, with 8 nucleotides matching TRBD2. Per the germline V gene, CDR1 is LGHDT and CDR2 is YNNKEL (reference sequence). The CDR3 is made up of 15 amino acids. V shed 4 bases and J 3 bases; nucleotides not matched to a gene: 8. In nucleotides, the CDR3 is TGTGCCAGCAGCCCCCGAGGGGCGGGAGGCTACGAGCAGTACTTC. It codes for CASSPRGAGGYEQYF.

This chain connects TRBV5-5 to TRBJ1-2, with D possibly TRBD1 on 6 matching bases. From germline, CDR1 is SGHKS and CDR2 YYEKEE (reference sequence). The CDR3 contains 14 residues. The germline V and J ends were trimmed by 3 bases and 7 bases, with 16 bases remaining between them. CDR3 DNA: TGTGCCAGCAGCTCGTCAAGACAGGTACCTGGCTACACCTTC. It is translated as CASSSSRQVPGYTF.

This sequence joins TRBV25-1 and TRBJ1-2, with 8 bases identical to TRBD1. Germline CDR1 and CDR2: MGHDK and SYGVNS. After removal of 4 bases from V and 4 bases from J, the junction contained 8 bases not matched to a gene. The CDR3 has 15 amino acids. The CDR3 spells CASSGRTGSSYGYTF. DNA of the CDR3: TGTGCCAGCAGTGGAAGGACAGGGTCCAGCTATGGCTACACCTTC.

This sequence joins TRBV9 and TRBJ2-3; D gene unclear. V lost 4 bases, J lost 2 bases, and 17 bases lay in between. The CDR3 spans 16 residues. CDR1 is SGDLS and CDR2 is YYNGEE in the germline V gene. The CDR3 DNA reads TGTGCCAGCAGCCTTCGTGGTAGTCTCTCCACAGATACGCAGTATTTT. Translating it yields CASSLRGSLSTDTQYF.

This clone was seen more than once but under ten times. The chain uses TRBV19 and TRBJ2-4; maybe TRBD2 (5 bases). The CDR3 contains 17 residues. CDR1 LNHDA and CDR2 SQIVND come from the germline V gene (reference sequence). The V end was cut by 1 base, the J end by 0 bases, with 13 bases between. Here the CDR3 reads CASSIGLRGLAKNIQYF. The CDR3 DNA reads TGTGCCAGTAGTATAGGACTGAGAGGACTAGCCAAAAACATTCAGTACTTC. Full variable domain (missing parts from reference TRBV19 and TRBJ2-4): DGGITQSPKYLFRKEGQNVTLSCEQNLNHDAMYWYRQDPGQGLRLIYYSQIVNDFQKGDIAEGYSVSREKKESFPLTVTSAQKNPTAFYLCASSIGLRGLAKNIQYFGAGTRLSVL.

This chain connects TRBV5-6 to TRBJ1-4, with TRBD1 matching 10 bases. Trimming at V came to 3 bases and at J to 8 bases, leaving 7 bases not matched to a gene. CDR1 and CDR2 from the germline V gene are SGHDT and YYEEEE. This CDR3 comprises 15 residues. DNA for the CDR3: TGTGCCAGCAGCTCCCTCGGACAGGGGGGGGAAAAACTGTTTTTT. It codes for CASSSLGQGGEKLFF.

This clone was picked up one time. The chain couples TRBV5-1 to TRBJ1-6; maybe TRBD1 (6 bases). The CDR3 runs to 13 residues. Germline assignment: CDR1 SGHRS and CDR2 YFSETQ. V was cut by 2 bases and J by 12 bases, with 12 bases left in between. CDR3 coding DNA: TGCGCCAGCAGCTTACAGGGCACAGAACCCCTCCACTTT. It translates to CASSLQGTEPLHF.

The V and J genes are TRBV9 and TRBJ2-6; maybe TRBD1 (8 bases). The CDR3 covers 18 residues. Trimming removed 2 bases from V and 4 bases from J, with 19 bases in between. Germline-derived CDR1 and CDR2 are SGDLS and YYNGEE. The CDR3 protein is CASSVPAGTGLGANVLTF. DNA for the CDR3: TGTGCCAGCAGCGTCCCAGCGGGGACAGGCCTAGGGGCCAACGTCCTGACTTTC.

This rearrangement joins TRBV6-2 or TRBV6-3 to TRBJ2-2, with 7 bases fitting TRBD2. CDR3 size: 19 residues. Germline V gene sequence: CDR1 MNHEY, CDR2 SVGEGT. V dropped 6 bases and J dropped 7; count of bases not matched to a gene: 23. CDR3 region: CASSNTLGREHGYSGELFF. The DNA for the CDR3 is TGTGCCAGCAGCAACACCTTGGGGCGGGAGCACGGGTACAGCGGGGAGCTGTTTTTT.

The chain joins TRBV29-1 to TRBJ2-7, with a possible D match to TRBD1 (5 bases). CDR1 and CDR2 (germline): SQVTM, ANQGSEA. The germline V and J ends were trimmed by 6 bases and 1 base, with 10 bases remaining between them. This CDR3 has 12 amino acids. This chain's CDR3 is CSVVTVSYEQYF. As DNA, the CDR3 is TGCAGCGTGGTGACAGTATCCTACGAGCAGTACTTC.

The J gene is TRBJ2-3, the V gene TRBV3-1 (or the pseudogene TRBV3-2); D possibly corresponds to TRBD1 (6 bases). CDR1 is LGHDT and CDR2 is YNNKEL in the germline V gene (reference sequence). V was shortened by 7 bases and J by 1 base, with 15 bases between the two germline ends. This CDR3 has 15 amino acids. The CDR3 region is CASTLQGRGTDTQYF. The CDR3 nucleotides read TGTGCCAGCACACTGCAGGGGCGGGGCACAGATACGCAGTATTTT.

This clone was detected once. V and J are TRBV15 and TRBJ1-2, with 7 nucleotides matching TRBD1. CDR3 length: 13 amino acids. J gave up 10 bases and V 0 bases, and 5 bases lay outside the gene matches. Germline V gene lookup returns CDR1 LNHNV and CDR2 YYDKDF (reference sequence). CDR3 in DNA: TGTGCCACCAGCAGAGATCGACAGGGCTTCTACACCTTC. Protein sequence: CATSRDRQGFYTF.

The gene calls are TRBV30 and TRBJ2-5; 7 bases match TRBD1. V was pared by 5 bases and J by 1 base, with 10 bases of the junction left unmatched. Germline V gene sequence: CDR1 GTSNPN, CDR2 SVGIG (reference sequence). CDR3 length: 15 amino acids. CDR3 sequence (DNA): TGTGCCTGGCGAGAGGACAGGAGACTCCAAGAGACCCAGTACTTC. Its protein product is CAWREDRRLQETQYF.

The V gene is TRBV7-2, the J gene TRBJ2-2; 8 bases align to TRBD1. CDR1 SGHTA and CDR2 FQGNSA come from the germline V gene. After removal of 1 base from V and 7 bases from J, the junction contained 5 bases not matched to a gene. This CDR3 contains 15 residues. CDR3 in amino acids: CASSLGTGFNGELFF. DNA of the CDR3: TGTGCCAGCAGCTTAGGGACAGGGTTCAACGGGGAGCTGTTTTTT.

A single count supports this clone. The J gene is TRBJ1-4, the V gene TRBV6-6, with 11 nucleotides matching TRBD1. The V segment lost 2 bases and the J segment 8 bases; nucleotides outside the gene matches: 7. Germline V gene sequence: CDR1 MNHNY, CDR2 SVGAGI (reference sequence). This CDR3 is 16 amino acids long. CDR3 coding DNA: TGTGCCAGCAGTTACGCGCGGGACAGGGGGATCGAAAAACTGTTTTTT. It encodes CASSYARDRGIEKLFF.